Listed here is a single T cell receptor beta chain. The antigen remains unidentified. These data originate in a study of cytomegalovirus exposure and HLA in healthy donors. Study at large: Earlier findings included more than 95 million unique TCR beta sequences obtained from 170 million or so T cells. Clustering assigned 70% to 85% of the roughly 370 genotyped donors to the Caucasian-associated ancestry cluster. Study-level results: TCR beta V- and J-gene trimming, according to a later analysis, was linked to a missense DCLRE1C variant.

CDR1 and CDR2 (germline): MNHNY, SVGAGI (reference sequence). The CDR3 covers 15 residues. The PCR contained 60 Vbeta and 13 Jbeta primers. The assay was immunoSEQ multiplex PCR, and TCRdb's table has in-frame clones only and misses some. The table has 100,000 to 150,000 clones, approximately 68% seen once. The clonotype comes from a man younger than 40 in good health and CMV-seropositive. J is TRBJ2-5 and V is TRBV6-6, with 7 bases aligning to TRBD1. Matching the DNA end better, TRBJ2-7 makes the J call doubtful. The sequencing input was PBMCs. The CDR3 is CASSYRTGRSYEQYF. Written as DNA, the CDR3 is TGTGCCAGCAGTTATCGGACAGGCCGCTCCTACGAGCAGTACTTC.